One and the same sample provided the 12 T cell receptor beta chains below, sequenced in a study of blood T cell repertoires in COVID-19. The data were produced by immunoSEQ multiplex PCR, yet TCRdb's version contains in-frame clones alone and is incomplete. The table records approximately 150,000 clones, around nine tenths of them present only once. Input material: peripheral blood. The origin of the receptors is a human donor in a cohort sampled during active COVID-19.

The V and J genes are TRBV28 and TRBJ1-5; unclear D gene. The germline CDR1 and CDR2 sequences are MDHEN and SYDVKM. The ends were cut back, 8 bases at V and 3 bases at J, with 14 bases in the middle. This CDR3 has 14 residues. Here the CDR3 reads CASGWVGVNQPQHF. DNA for the CDR3: TGTGCCAGCGGGTGGGTCGGGGTCAATCAGCCCCAGCATTTT.

The chain employs TRBV6-5 and TRBJ2-5, with D possibly matching TRBD2 (7 bases). The CDR3 length is 15 residues. V gave up 8 bases and J gave up 2 bases, with 18 bases separating them. Germline V lookup: CDR1 MNHEY, CDR2 SVGAGI. The CDR3 DNA follows: TGTGCCAGCGAGTCGGGGGGCTCGGGACAAGAGACCCAGTACTTC. Translated: CASESGGSGQETQYF.

There are a few counts of this clone. The gene calls are TRBV9 and TRBJ1-5, with D hard to call. V lost 1 base and J 8 bases, leaving 16 bases between the germline ends. The CDR3 runs to 15 residues. The germline gives CDR1 SGDLS, CDR2 YYNGEE. The DNA for the CDR3 is TGTGCCAGCAGCGTAAGCTCTAGGGAGAACGAGCCCCAGCATTTT. It codes for CASSVSSRENEPQHF.

The chain carries TRBV5-1 and TRBJ2-5; perhaps TRBD1 as D (6 bases). V lost 0 bases and J lost 5, with 20 bases in between. The CDR3 contains 17 residues. Germline-derived CDR1 and CDR2 are SGHRS and YFSETQ. This CDR3 is CASSLVPPTSQGETQYF. The CDR3 region has the DNA TGCGCCAGCAGCTTGGTACCCCCTACGTCCCAGGGGGAGACCCAGTACTTC.

CDR3 nucleotide sequence: TGTGCCAGCAGCCCGGAGATAAGCTCCTACAATGAGCAGTTCTTC. Translation: CASSPEISSYNEQFF. V is TRBV7-2 and J is TRBJ2-1; D is unclear. The CDR3 extends over 15 amino acids. The V gene's germline CDR1 is SGHTA and CDR2 FQGNSA. V lost 5 bases to trimming and J lost 0 bases, with 11 bases between them.

Here the CDR3 DNA reads TGTGCCAGCAGTAAAAGACTAGTCGACCCCGGGGAGCTGTTTTTT. Translated: CASSKRLVDPGELFF. This chain links TRBV27 with TRBJ2-2, with a tentative D call TRBD2 (6 bases). There are 15 residues in the CDR3. Germline lookup yields CDR1 MNHEY and CDR2 SMNVEV (reference sequence). Between the trimmed V and J ends, which lost 5 bases and 6 bases, there was a span of 16 bases.

The rearrangement uses TRBV5-6 and TRBJ2-2, with 9 positions matching TRBD2. The CDR3 contains 16 residues. J gave up 4 bases and V 0 bases, and 4 bases lay outside the gene matches. Germline V CDR1 and CDR2: SGHDT, YYEEEE. The CDR3 nucleotides read TGTGCCAGCAGCTTGGTCGGCGGGAGGGGCACCGGGGAGCTGTTTTTT. It encodes CASSLVGGRGTGELFF.

Written as DNA, the CDR3 is TGTGCCAGCGGTGGGCCGGGGAATAATTCACCCCTCCACTTT. Its translation: CASGGPGNNSPLHF. The V and J genes are TRBV9 and TRBJ1-6; D call uncertain. CDR3 size: 14 residues. Trimming removed 7 bases from V and 5 bases from J, with 13 bases in between. CDR1 is SGDLS, CDR2 YYNGEE, per germline.

This clone was found a few times. CDR3 amino acids: CASSPVQGRNSPLHF. DNA of the CDR3: TGTGCCAGCAGTCCCGTCCAGGGCCGTAATTCACCCCTCCACTTT. The chain is built from TRBV27 and TRBJ1-6; D possibly corresponds to TRBD1 (5 bases). Germline-derived CDR1 and CDR2 are MNHEY and SMNVEV (reference sequence). V gave up 5 bases and J gave up 6 bases, with 14 bases separating them. This CDR3 region has 15 residues.

The CDR3 nucleotides read TGTGCCAGCAGCGTAGATCCCGAGGGGGCCTACAATGAGCAGTTCTTC. It codes for CASSVDPEGAYNEQFF. This rearrangement joins TRBV9 to TRBJ2-1; TRBD1 might be the D (6 bases). Trimming shortened V by 0 bases and J by 2 bases, and 12 bases separated the two germline ends. Germline V lookup: CDR1 SGDLS, CDR2 YYNGEE. The CDR3 length is 16 residues.

The CDR3 bases are TGTGCCATCAGTCCACGTCCCGGGACAGGGGATGGCTACACCTTC. Residues: CAISPRPGTGDGYTF. The chain has TRBV10-3 and TRBJ1-2; TRBD1 agrees at 10 bases. The ends lost 5 bases at V and 6 bases at J; junction bases unmatched: 9. The CDR3 loop spans 15 amino acids. Germline V CDR1 and CDR2: ENHRY, SYGVKD.

The chain couples TRBV7-2 to TRBJ2-7, with 8 bases fitting TRBD2. The CDR3 extends over 14 amino acids. V dropped 5 bases and J dropped 6; count of bases not matched to a gene: 9. Per the germline V gene, CDR1 is SGHTA and CDR2 is FQGNSA. CDR3 sequence (DNA): TGTGCCAGCAGCCTCGGGGGGGTCTTAAGCGAGCAGTACTTC. It translates to CASSLGGVLSEQYF. The whole variable domain, remainder taken from reference TRBV7-2 and TRBJ2-7, is GAGVSQSPSNKVTEKGKDVELRCDPISGHTALYWYRQSLGQGLEFLIYFQGNSAPDKSGLPSDRFSAERTGGSVSTLTIQRTQQEDSAVYLCASSLGGVLSEQYFGPGTRLTVT.